Listed below are T cell receptor beta chains from one sample, sequenced in a study of CD8 T cells in ankylosing spondylitis. TCRdb redid the calling of the 5' RACE reads with MiXCR, one entry per CDR3 protein. Among about 460,000 distinct CDR3 sequences listed, approximately 5% were seen once. Sequencing was done on a sample of blood, either unsorted or a sorted T cell fraction (not recorded which). Receptor source: a male donor with ankylosing spondylitis. CDR3s include the opening cysteine and the closing phenylalanine or tryptophan. A D gene is named only where the DNA matches it firmly. Clone size is shown for a subset of rows, as once, few, many or a class of expanded clone.

>TRBD1|TRBJ2-1|TRBV19|many
TGTGCCAGTATAGGACAGGGGGCCTACAATGAGCAGTTCTTC
CASIGQGAYNEQFF
>.|TRBJ2-3|TRBV20-1|many
TGCAGTGCTAGCCAGGAGCACACAGATACGCAGTATTTT
CSASQEHTDTQYF
>.|TRBJ1-4|TRBV6-5|.
TGTGCCAGCAGTTACTCCGGAACCCCGAATGAAAAACTGTTTTTT
CASSYSGTPNEKLFF
>.|TRBJ2-7|TRBV29-1|many
TGCAGCGCCAGGACACCGAGCTCCTACGAGCAGTACTTC
CSARTPSSYEQYF
>.|TRBJ2-4|TRBV12-3/TRBV12-4|many
TGTGCCAGCAGTCCCCCCAGGAGGACGAAAACCAAAAACATTCAGTACTTC
CASSPPRRTKTKNIQYF
>.|TRBJ1-5|TRBV6-2/TRBV6-3|many
TGTGCCAGCAGTTACTCGATGGGATACGGCAATCAGCCCCAGCATTTT
CASSYSMGYGNQPQHF
>TRBD2|TRBJ2-7|TRBV4-3|many
TGCGCCAGCAGCCGACGGATTACCGGGACTAGGGGTAGCTCCTACGAGCAGTACTTC
CASSRRITGTRGSSYEQYF
>.|TRBJ2-1|TRBV12-3/TRBV12-4|many
TGTGCCAGCAGTTTAGCGGCCGAGCAGTTCTTC
CASSLAAEQFF
>TRBD2|TRBJ2-5|TRBV20-1|many
TGCAGTGCTAGAGACCGAATAGCGGGGCAAGAGACCCAGTACTTC
CSARDRIAGQETQYF
>.|TRBJ2-7|TRBV6-2/TRBV6-3|many
TGTGCCAGCAGTTCCGGAGCGATCGTGGACGAGCAGTACTTC
CASSSGAIVDEQYF
>.|TRBJ1-1|TRBV28|many
TGTGCCAGCAGTTTTTGGGAAGGGACTGAAGCTTTCTTT
CASSFWEGTEAFF
>.|TRBJ1-3|TRBV6-5|many
TGTGCCAGCAGCGCTACCTCGAGAAACACCATATATTTT
CASSATSRNTIYF
>.|TRBJ2-3|TRBV20-1|.
TGCAGTGCTAGAGATCCCGGGACACCTCAGTGTTTT
CSARDPGTPQCF
>TRBD2|TRBJ2-3|TRBV6-4|many
TGTGCCAGCAGTGAACTAGCGGGGAGCACAGATACGCAGTATTTT
CASSELAGSTDTQYF
>TRBD1|TRBJ1-5|TRBV6-1|few
TGTGCCAGCAGTGTTCCGGACAGGGGGCTAAATCAGCCCCAGCATTTT
CASSVPDRGLNQPQHF
>TRBD1|TRBJ1-2|TRBV5-1|many
TGCGCCAGCAGCTGGGACAGGGAAGATGGCTACACCTTC
CASSWDREDGYTF
>.|TRBJ1-2|TRBV7-9|.
TGTGCCAGCAGCTTACACGCTAACTATGGCTACACCTTC
CASSLHANYGYTF
>.|TRBJ2-1|TRBV12-3/TRBV12-4|many
TGTGCCAGCAGTACCCCTGGGGAGCAGTTCTTC
CASSTPGEQFF
>.|TRBJ2-3|TRBV24-1|many
TGTGCCACCAGTGATAGCGGGAGCACAGATACGCAGTATTTT
CATSDSGSTDTQYF
>.|TRBJ2-4|TRBV7-2|many
TGTGCCAGCAGCTTGGGGGCCCAAGTAAACATTCAGTACTTC
CASSLGAQVNIQYF
>.|TRBJ2-7|TRBV6-1|many
TGTGCCAGCAGTCCTCGCATGGGCCAAGGGAGAGAGCAGTACTTC
CASSPRMGQGREQYF
>.|TRBJ2-1|TRBV25-1|.
TGTGCCAGCAGTGAGCCAGTGGGGGGTTCCAGGAGCCATGAGCAGTTCTTC
CASSEPVGGSRSHEQFF
>.|TRBJ2-7|TRBV5-1|few
TGCGCCAGTAAAACCCAGGGGTCTAACGAGCAGTACTTC
CASKTQGSNEQYF
>.|TRBJ1-1|TRBV20-1|many
TGCAGTGCTTCCCCCCTAGGGAAGGCGGAGGCTTTCTTT
CSASPLGKAEAFF
>.|TRBJ2-5|TRBV20-1|many
TGCAGTGCTAGAGTGAAGACAGGGAGGGGAGAGACCCAGTACTTC
CSARVKTGRGETQYF
>TRBD2|TRBJ2-3|TRBV7-3|many
TGTGCCAGCAGCATACTAGCGTCTTCCACAGATACGCAGTATTTT
CASSILASSTDTQYF
>.|TRBJ2-7|TRBV9|many
TGTGCCAGCAGCCCTGGACCCGGGGGCTACGAGCAGTACTTC
CASSPGPGGYEQYF
>TRBD1|TRBJ1-2|TRBV4-3|many
TGCGCCAGCAGCCCCCGACAGGGGGTCAACTATGGCTACACCTTC
CASSPRQGVNYGYTF
>.|TRBJ1-2|TRBV5-1|many
TGTGCCAGCAGCGGGAACTATGGCTACACCTTC
CASSGNYGYTF